A single sample gave rise to the 5 T cell receptor beta chains below, sequenced in a study of cytomegalovirus exposure and HLA in healthy donors. The PCR used 60 Vbeta and 13 Jbeta primers. Clones were read by immunoSEQ multiplex PCR, and TCRdb kept only the in-frame ones, dropping some. The table shows around 280,000 clones, with roughly 90% occurring only once. Sequencing was performed on PBMCs. These receptors were taken from a woman between 18 and 29 years old in good health and CMV-seronegative.

The genes are TRBV11-2 and TRBJ2-7, with a possible D match to TRBD2 (5 bases). Germline V CDR1 and CDR2: SGHAT, FQNNGV. Trimming removed 3 bases at V and 3 bases at J, with 15 bases between. The CDR3 length is 15 residues. The CDR3 region is CASSFGAKAGYEQYF. CDR3 bases: TGTGCCAGCAGCTTCGGAGCCAAGGCGGGCTACGAGCAGTACTTC.

This clone was seen a single time. This chain connects TRBV2 to TRBJ1-1; TRBD1 is a possible D gene (6 bases). The CDR3 length is 14 residues. CDR1 SNHLY and CDR2 FYNNEI come from the germline V gene. Trimming stripped 1 base from V and 4 bases from J, with 10 bases between. The CDR3 coding sequence is TGTGCCAGCAGTGAAGTGGGCAGGGGCACTGAAGCTTTCTTT. It is translated as CASSEVGRGTEAFF.

V gene TRBV2 combines with J gene TRBJ1-5, with unresolved D. The CDR3 is made up of 15 amino acids. CDR1 is SNHLY and CDR2 is FYNNEI in the germline V gene. V lost 3 bases, J lost 0 bases, and 9 bases lay in between. The CDR3 nucleotides are TGTGCCAGCAGTGACTCAGGTCATAGCAATCAGCCCCAGCATTTT. This encodes CASSDSGHSNQPQHF.

This chain joins TRBV5-1 and TRBJ1-2; D is unresolved. This CDR3 has 16 amino acids. Per the germline V gene, CDR1 is SGHRS and CDR2 is YFSETQ. With 0 bases removed from V and 5 bases from J, the gap between germline ends came to 17 bases. CDR3 sequence: CASSLGRGSEVYGYTF. The DNA of the CDR3 is TGCGCCAGCAGCTTGGGGCGGGGTAGTGAGGTGTATGGCTACACCTTC.

The chain links TRBV5-6 to TRBJ1-1, with TRBD1 as a possible D gene (5 bases). V lost 2 bases and J lost 0, with 20 bases in between. Germline V gives CDR1 SGHDT, CDR2 YYEEEE. The CDR3 extends over 18 amino acids. The CDR3 sequence is CASSFLGRAQYMNTEAFF. CDR3 sequence (DNA): TGTGCCAGCAGCTTTTTGGGCAGGGCTCAATATATGAACACTGAAGCTTTCTTT.